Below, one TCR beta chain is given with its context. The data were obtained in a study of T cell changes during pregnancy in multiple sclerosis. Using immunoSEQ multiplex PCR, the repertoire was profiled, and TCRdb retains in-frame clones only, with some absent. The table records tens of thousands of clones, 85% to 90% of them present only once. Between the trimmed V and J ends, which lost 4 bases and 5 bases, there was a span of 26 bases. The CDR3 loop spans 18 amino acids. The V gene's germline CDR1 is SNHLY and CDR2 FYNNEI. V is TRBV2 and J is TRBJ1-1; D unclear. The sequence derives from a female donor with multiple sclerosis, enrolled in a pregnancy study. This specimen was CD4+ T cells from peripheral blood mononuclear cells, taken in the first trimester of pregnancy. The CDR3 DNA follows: TGTGCCAGCAGTGTTCCTGTCTCTTCCACGAGACGGGGAACTGAAGCTTTCTTT. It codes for CASSVPVSSTRRGTEAFF.